Below, one TCR beta chain is given with its context. Its specificity is unknown. Trimming at V came to 8 bases and at J to 6 bases, leaving 12 bases not matched to a gene. CDR1 SGHTA and CDR2 FQGNSA come from the germline V gene. There are 16 residues in the CDR3. The sample originates from a study of T-cell reconstitution after alpha-beta-depleted transplantation in children. Notes on the study in general: As was reported, about two months after transplant, alpha-beta T cells came from several hundred expanded graft clones. At the one-year point after transplant, T-cell counts and TCRbeta diversity were found to come mostly from T cells that had been newly produced.

Molecular barcoding with unique molecular identifiers was used for the TCRbeta library. TCRdb used MiXCR to reprocess the PCR reads, holding one entry per CDR3 protein. Seen here are around 210,000 distinct CDR3 sequences, about 7% observed once, and the top ten hold 5.5%. Here the sequenced sample was PBMCs, taken before TCRalphabeta/CD19-depleted stem cell transplant. The clonotype comes from a boy under 10 years old with acute lymphoblastic leukemia, due to receive a stem cell transplant. The J gene is TRBJ2-1, the V gene TRBV7-2, with TRBD1 matching over 11 bases. CDR3 coding DNA: TGTGCCAGCCTATCCCCAACCGGGACAGGGGGCAATGAGCAGTTCTTC. Its translation: CASLSPTGTGGNEQFF.